This T cell receptor (beta chain) was recorded in a study of OX40 agonist ivuxolimab in advanced cancers. About the study: Dose-escalation subjects each had hepatocellular carcinoma, melanoma, renal cell or head and neck cancer. Patients achieving partial responses numbered three: one hepatocellular carcinoma case and two cutaneous melanoma cases. Findings and caveats of the study: At doses 0.1 to 3.0 mg/kg, CD4+ and CD8+ clones expanded.

A note on this clone: What it binds is not known.

CDR3 length: 14 amino acids. With 1 base removed from V and 0 bases from J, the gap between germline ends came to 6 bases. CDR1 is LNHDA and CDR2 is SQIVND in the germline V gene (reference sequence). Baseline was the first blood sampling point, followed by cycle 4 day 1 and cycle 7 day 1. Data came from immunoSEQ multiplex PCR; TCRdb stores just in-frame clones and leaves some out. The sample lists more than 50,000 clones; approximately 86% were seen once. The chain recombines TRBV19 with TRBJ1-2, with D unresolved. Specimen: CD4+ or CD8+ T cells sorted from blood, collected in a trial of the OX40 agonist ivuxolimab. The clonotype originates from an adult with an advanced solid tumor such as melanoma, head and neck, liver or kidney cancer. CDR3 coding DNA: TGTGCCAGTAGTATAGTGGGAGCTAACTATGGCTACACCTTC. Translated, it gives CASSIVGANYGYTF.